The clone carrying this TCR beta chain is categorized as medium-sized. What it binds is unknown. TCR alpha and beta CDR3 regions were amplified from RNA using iRepertoire nested multiplex PCR. One-step reverse transcription and amplification started from about 100-400 ng of tissue mRNA or PBMC total RNA. Each CDR3 protein is one row after TCRdb ran MiXCR on the multiplex PCR reads. This sample yields about 93,000 distinct CDR3 sequences, of which roughly 40% are seen a single time; roughly two fifths belongs to the top ten. The germline V gene encodes CDR1 MNHEY and CDR2 SMNVEV (reference sequence). The CDR3 spans 14 residues. Trimming stripped 2 bases from V and 2 bases from J, with 9 bases between. The source of the sample is a study of glioma-infiltrating T cells. Overall study results and limits: Gliomas, especially low-grade, showed above-expected tissue-blood divergence; non-neoplastic patients showed below. Only very few CDR3 sequences appeared in both tissue and blood.

What was sequenced was glioma tissue, nonneoplastic brain tissue, or PBMCs (not recorded which). This clonotype originated in a human donor with low-grade glioma or glioblastoma, undergoing nonglioma brain surgery, or in good health (not recorded which). The chain recombines TRBV27 with TRBJ1-2; D gene unclear. As DNA, the CDR3 is TGTGCCAGCAGTTTAGGATCCGGCAACTATGGCTACACCTTC. It yields the protein CASSLGSGNYGYTF.